The clone carrying this T cell receptor beta chain was seen many times. This specimen belongs to a study of identical twins. TCRdb used MiXCR to reprocess the 5' RACE reads, holding one entry per CDR3 protein. The data contain over 550,000 distinct CDR3 sequences, just over 7% of them singletons. V was trimmed by 3 bases and J by 0 bases, leaving 11 bases between them. The CDR3 consists of 15 residues. These same data were also listed under a study on yellow fever vaccine responses in identical twins.

The source material was PBMCs. This chain joins TRBV12-3 or TRBV12-4 and TRBJ2-5; TRBD2 is a possible D gene (6 bases). The TCR comes from a woman under 30 in good health. CDR3 residues: CASSFWRGNQETQYF. CDR3 in DNA: TGTGCCAGCAGTTTCTGGCGGGGCAACCAAGAGACCCAGTACTTC.